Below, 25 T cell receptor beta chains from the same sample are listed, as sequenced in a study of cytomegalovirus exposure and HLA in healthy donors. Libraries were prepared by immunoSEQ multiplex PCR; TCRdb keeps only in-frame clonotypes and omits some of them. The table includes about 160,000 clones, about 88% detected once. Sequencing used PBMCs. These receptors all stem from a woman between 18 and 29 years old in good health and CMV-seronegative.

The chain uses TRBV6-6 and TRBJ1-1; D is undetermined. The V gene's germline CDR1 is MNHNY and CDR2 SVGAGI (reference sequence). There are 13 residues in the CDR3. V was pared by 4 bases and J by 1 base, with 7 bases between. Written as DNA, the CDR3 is TGTGCCAGCAGTTCGACGGGGAACACTGAAGCTTTCTTT. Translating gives CASSSTGNTEAFF.

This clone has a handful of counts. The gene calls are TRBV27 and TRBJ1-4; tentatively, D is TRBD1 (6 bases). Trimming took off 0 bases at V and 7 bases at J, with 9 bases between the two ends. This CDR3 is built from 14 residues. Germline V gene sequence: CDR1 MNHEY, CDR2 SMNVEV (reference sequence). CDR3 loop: CASSLSTRGEKLFF. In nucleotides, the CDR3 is TGTGCCAGCAGTTTATCAACCAGGGGTGAAAAACTGTTTTTT.

CDR3 residues: CASSEPPTGEGADTQYF. CDR3 DNA: TGTGCCAGCAGTGAACCGCCTACGGGAGAGGGAGCGGATACGCAGTATTTT. The V gene is TRBV6-1, the J gene TRBJ2-3; TRBD2 might be the D (6 bases). Trimming took off 2 bases at V and 6 bases at J, with 21 bases between the two ends. Germline CDR1 reads MNHNS; CDR2 reads SASEGT. The CDR3 sequence is 17 residues long.

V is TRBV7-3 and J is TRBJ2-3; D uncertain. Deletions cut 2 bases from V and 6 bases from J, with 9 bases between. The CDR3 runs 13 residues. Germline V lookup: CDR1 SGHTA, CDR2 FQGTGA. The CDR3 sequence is CASSLYFPDTQYF. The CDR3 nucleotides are TGTGCCAGCAGCTTATACTTCCCCGATACGCAGTATTTT.

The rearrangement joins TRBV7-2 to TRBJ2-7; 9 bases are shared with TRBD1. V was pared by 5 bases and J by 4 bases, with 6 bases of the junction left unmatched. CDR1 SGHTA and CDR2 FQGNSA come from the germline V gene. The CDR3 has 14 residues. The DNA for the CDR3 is TGTGCCAGCAGCCGTACAGGGGGCGGGTACGAGCAGTACTTC. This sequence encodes CASSRTGGGYEQYF.

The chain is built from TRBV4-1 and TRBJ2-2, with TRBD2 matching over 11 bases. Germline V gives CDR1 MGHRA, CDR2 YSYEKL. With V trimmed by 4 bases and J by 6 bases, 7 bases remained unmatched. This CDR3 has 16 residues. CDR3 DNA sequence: TGCGCCAGCAGCCCTTTACTAGCGGGAGTGCCCGGGGAGCTGTTTTTT. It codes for CASSPLLAGVPGELFF.

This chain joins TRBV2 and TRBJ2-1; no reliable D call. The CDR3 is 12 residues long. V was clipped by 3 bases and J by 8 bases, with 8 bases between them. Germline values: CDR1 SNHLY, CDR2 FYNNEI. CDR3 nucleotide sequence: TGTGCCAGCAGTGACCCAGGCGATGAGCAGTTCTTC. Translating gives CASSDPGDEQFF.

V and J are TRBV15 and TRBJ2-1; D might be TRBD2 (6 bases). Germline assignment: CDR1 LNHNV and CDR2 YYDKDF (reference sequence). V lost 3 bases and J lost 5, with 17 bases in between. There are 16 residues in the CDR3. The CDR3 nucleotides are TGTGCCACCAGCAGGGGGGACTTCGCGCGAAACAATGAGCAGTTCTTC. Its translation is CATSRGDFARNNEQFF.

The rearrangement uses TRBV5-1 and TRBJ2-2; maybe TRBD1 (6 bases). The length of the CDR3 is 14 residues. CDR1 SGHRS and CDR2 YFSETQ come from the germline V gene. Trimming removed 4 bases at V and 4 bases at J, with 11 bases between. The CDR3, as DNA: TGCGCCAGCAGCCCGGACAGAGTCACCGGGGAGCTGTTTTTT. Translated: CASSPDRVTGELFF.

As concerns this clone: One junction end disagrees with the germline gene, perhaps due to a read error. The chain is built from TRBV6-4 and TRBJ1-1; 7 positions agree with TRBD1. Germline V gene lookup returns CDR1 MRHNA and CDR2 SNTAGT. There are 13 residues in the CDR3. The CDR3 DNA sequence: TGTGCCAGCAGTTACTCAGGGGGGGAACGGGCTTTCTTT. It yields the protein CASSYSGGERAFF.

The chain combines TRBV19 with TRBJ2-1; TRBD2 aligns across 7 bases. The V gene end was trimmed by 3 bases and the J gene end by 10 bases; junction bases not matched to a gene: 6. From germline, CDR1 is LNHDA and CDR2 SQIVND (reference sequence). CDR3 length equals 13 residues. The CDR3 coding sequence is TGTGCCAGTAGTATCGGGGGGACGGGGGAGCAGTTCTTC. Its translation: CASSIGGTGEQFF.

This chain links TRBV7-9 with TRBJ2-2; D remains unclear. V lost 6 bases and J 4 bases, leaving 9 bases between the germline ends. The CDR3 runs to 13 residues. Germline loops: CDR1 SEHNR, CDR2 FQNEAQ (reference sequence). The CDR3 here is CASSPEITGELFF. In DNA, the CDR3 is TGTGCCAGCAGTCCGGAGATCACCGGGGAGCTGTTTTTT.

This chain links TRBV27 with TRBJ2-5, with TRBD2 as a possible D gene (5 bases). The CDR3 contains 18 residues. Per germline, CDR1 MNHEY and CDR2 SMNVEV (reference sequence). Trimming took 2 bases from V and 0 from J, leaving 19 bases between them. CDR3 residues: CASSLMMRTGGYQETQYF. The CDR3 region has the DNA TGTGCCAGCAGTTTAATGATGAGGACCGGCGGGTACCAAGAGACCCAGTACTTC.

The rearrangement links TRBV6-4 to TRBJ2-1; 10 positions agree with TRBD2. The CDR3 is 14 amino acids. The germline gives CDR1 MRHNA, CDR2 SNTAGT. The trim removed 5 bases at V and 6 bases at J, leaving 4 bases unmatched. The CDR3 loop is CASSTTSGTNEQFF. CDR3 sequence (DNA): TGTGCCAGCAGTACCACTAGCGGGACCAATGAGCAGTTCTTC.

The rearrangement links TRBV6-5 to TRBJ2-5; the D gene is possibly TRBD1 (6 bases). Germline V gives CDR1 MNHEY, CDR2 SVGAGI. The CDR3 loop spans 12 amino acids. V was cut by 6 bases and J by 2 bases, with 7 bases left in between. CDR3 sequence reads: CASRGQQETQYF. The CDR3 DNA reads TGTGCCAGCAGAGGACAGCAAGAGACCCAGTACTTC.

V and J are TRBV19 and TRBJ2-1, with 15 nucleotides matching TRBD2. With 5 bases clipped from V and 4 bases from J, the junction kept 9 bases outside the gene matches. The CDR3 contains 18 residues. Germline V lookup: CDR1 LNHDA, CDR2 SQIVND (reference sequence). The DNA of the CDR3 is TGTGCCAGTAGTTCAACCCCGGGACTAGCGGGGGGTTACAATGAGCAGTTCTTC. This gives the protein CASSSTPGLAGGYNEQFF.

The CDR3 reads CASSPGTSGYEQYF. The CDR3 DNA follows: TGTGCCAGCAGCCCGGGGACTAGCGGCTACGAGCAGTACTTC. V usage is TRBV7-2 and J usage is TRBJ2-7; the match to TRBD2 covers 11 bases. This CDR3 region has 14 residues. Germline lookup yields CDR1 SGHTA and CDR2 FQGNSA. The V and J ends lost 5 bases and 3 bases, in that order; junction bases with no gene match: 3.

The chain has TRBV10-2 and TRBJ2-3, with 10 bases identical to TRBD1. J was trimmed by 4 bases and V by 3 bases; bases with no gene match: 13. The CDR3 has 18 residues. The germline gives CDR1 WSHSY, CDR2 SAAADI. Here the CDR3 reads CASSDVTRTGGKSDTQYF. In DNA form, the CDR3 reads TGCGCCAGCAGTGATGTTACGAGGACAGGGGGTAAATCAGATACGCAGTATTTT.

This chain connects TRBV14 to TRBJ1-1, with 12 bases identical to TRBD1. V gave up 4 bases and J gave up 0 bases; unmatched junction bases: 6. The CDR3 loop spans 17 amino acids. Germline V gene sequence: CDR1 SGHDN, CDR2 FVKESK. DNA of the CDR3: TGTGCCAGCAGCCCTTGGGACAGGGGGCTCTTGAACACTGAAGCTTTCTTT. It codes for CASSPWDRGLLNTEAFF.

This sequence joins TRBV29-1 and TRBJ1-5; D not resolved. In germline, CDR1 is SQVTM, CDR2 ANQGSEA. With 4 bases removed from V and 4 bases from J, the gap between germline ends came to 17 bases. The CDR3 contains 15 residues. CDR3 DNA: TGCAGCGTTGCCTACAGTGATAGAATTAATCAGCCCCAGCATTTT. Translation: CSVAYSDRINQPQHF. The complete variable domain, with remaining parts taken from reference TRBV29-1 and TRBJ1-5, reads SAVISQKPSRDICQRGTSLTIQCQVDSQVTMMFWYRQQPGQSLTLIATANQGSEATYESGFVIDKFPISRPNLTFSTLTVSNMSPEDSSIYLCSVAYSDRINQPQHFGDGTRLSIL.

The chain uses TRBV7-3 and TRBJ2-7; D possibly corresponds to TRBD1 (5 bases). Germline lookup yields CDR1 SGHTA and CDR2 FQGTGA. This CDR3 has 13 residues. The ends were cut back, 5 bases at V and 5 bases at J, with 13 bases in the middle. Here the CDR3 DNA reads TGTGCCAGCAGCCCACCGGGCAGGGACGAGCAGTACTTC. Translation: CASSPPGRDEQYF.

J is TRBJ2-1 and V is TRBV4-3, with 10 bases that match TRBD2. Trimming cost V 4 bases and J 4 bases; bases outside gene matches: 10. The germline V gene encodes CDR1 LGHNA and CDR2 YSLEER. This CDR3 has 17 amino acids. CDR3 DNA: TGCGCCAGCAGCCCAGCCCGGACTAGCGGAATATACAATGAGCAGTTCTTC. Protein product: CASSPARTSGIYNEQFF.

CDR3 nucleotide sequence: TGTGCCAGCTTGTCCATGACAGGGAATTCACCCCTCCACTTT. Translating it yields CASLSMTGNSPLHF. The genes are TRBV2 and TRBJ1-6; 7 nucleotides line up with TRBD1. The CDR3 covers 14 residues. The V gene's germline CDR1 is SNHLY and CDR2 FYNNEI. V was pared by 8 bases and J by 7 bases, with 8 bases of the junction left unmatched. The whole variable domain, remainder taken from reference TRBV2 and TRBJ1-6, is EPEVTQTPSHQVTQMGQEVILRCVPISNHLYFYWYRQILGQKVEFLVSFYNNEISEKSEIFDDQFSVERPDGSNFTLKIRSTKLEDSAMYFCASLSMTGNSPLHFGNGTRLTVT.

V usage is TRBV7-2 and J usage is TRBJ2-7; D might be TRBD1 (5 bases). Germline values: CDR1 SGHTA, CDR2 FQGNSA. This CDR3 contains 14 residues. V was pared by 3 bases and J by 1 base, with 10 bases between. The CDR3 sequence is CASSFSRGSYEQYF. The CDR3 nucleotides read TGTGCCAGCAGCTTTTCTAGGGGTTCCTACGAGCAGTACTTC.

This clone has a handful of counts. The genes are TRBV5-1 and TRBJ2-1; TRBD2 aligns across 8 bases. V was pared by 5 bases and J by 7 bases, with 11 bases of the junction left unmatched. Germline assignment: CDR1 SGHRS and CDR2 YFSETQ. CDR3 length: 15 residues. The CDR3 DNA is TGCGCCAGCAGTTCCGCAGCGGGGGTAGGGAATGAGCAGTTCTTC. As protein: CASSSAAGVGNEQFF.